Detailed here is one TCR beta chain. Its specificity is unknown. With a J-beta primer mix and a sample-barcoded 5' primer, a second PCR ran 7 to 11 cycles. A template-switch adaptor with 12 random nucleotides tagged each cDNA molecule. TCRdb reprocessed the 5' RACE reads with MiXCR, giving one entry per CDR3 protein. Here the sample spans approximately 1,700,000 distinct CDR3 sequences, around 42% being singletons. These data originate in a study of blood T cells in healthy people across ages. General study results and limits: Not knowing donor CMV status may have confounded expanded clonotype changes.

The CDR3 sequence is 15 residues long. In germline, CDR1 is MNHEY, CDR2 SVGEGT. V dropped 2 bases and J dropped 0 bases, with 8 bases sitting between them. The V and J genes are TRBV6-2 or TRBV6-3 and TRBJ2-4, with a possible D match to TRBD2 (5 bases). This sequence was found in a human donor in good health. The material sequenced was blood. The chain's CDR3 is CASSYPGIAKNIQYF. CDR3 nucleotides: TGTGCCAGCAGTTACCCGGGGATAGCCAAAAACATTCAGTACTTC.